This TCR beta chain was documented in a study of spatial heterogeneity in lung cancer. Background on the study: Tumor-region counts of TCR transcripts tracked strongly with a T cell module score from matched bulk RNA-seq.

The study's findings and limits: The study estimated roughly 7% alpha and more than 11% beta chain coverage of tumor T cells. Tracking of tumor mutation counts was seen in expanded intratumoral alpha and beta TCR counts.

Per germline, CDR1 GTSNPN and CDR2 SVGIG (reference sequence). The CDR3 contains 15 residues. Trimming took 0 bases from V and 1 from J, leaving 12 bases between them. From the 5' RACE reads, TCRdb called clonotypes with MiXCR, one entry per CDR3 protein. In the table there are around 15,000 distinct CDR3 sequences, roughly 7.3% of which are singletons. Time point of the sample: sample taken at primary tumor resection. Donors were around 70 untreated early-stage non-small cell lung cancer patients. In the case of this clonotype: Its target is not known.

V gene TRBV30 combines with J gene TRBJ1-1, with D possibly being TRBD1 (5 bases). Specimen: lung tumor tissue, collected at surgery. This TCR was sampled from a male donor with early-stage non-small cell lung cancer. The CDR3 sequence is CAWSVRNRRNTEAFF. In nucleotides, the CDR3 is TGTGCCTGGAGTGTACGTAACAGGAGGAACACTGAAGCTTTCTTT.